These T cell receptor beta chains were read from a single sample in a study of cytomegalovirus exposure and HLA in healthy donors. Clones were sequenced by immunoSEQ multiplex PCR, and TCRdb holds only the in-frame ones, with some missing. Among about 130,000 clones listed, over 75% were seen once. Sequenced material: PBMCs. The receptor source for this set is a man in his thirties or forties in good health. Each CDR3 is given with its conserved first and last residue. A D gene is named only where the DNA matches it firmly. Part of the rows lack a size; the others show once, few, many or a class for expanded clones.

V: TRBV29-1; J: TRBJ2-5; size: -; length: 13; D: TRBD2; CDR3: CSTATGGQETQYF; DNA: TGCAGCACCGCCACGGGGGGACAAGAGACCCAGTACTTC
V: TRBV5-6; J: TRBJ1-1; size: -; length: 14; D: TRBD1; CDR3: CASSGQGWNTEAFF; DNA: TGTGCCAGCAGCGGACAGGGGTGGAACACTGAAGCTTTCTTT
V: TRBV29-1; J: TRBJ1-5; size: -; length: 12; D: -; CDR3: CSVGEHNQPQHF; DNA: TGCAGCGTTGGCGAGCACAATCAGCCCCAGCATTTT
V: TRBV27; J: TRBJ1-1; size: -; length: 13; D: -; CDR3: CASIGPGGTEAFF; DNA: TGTGCCAGCATCGGACCGGGGGGCACTGAAGCTTTCTTT
V: TRBV5-1; J: TRBJ1-1; size: -; length: 14; D: -; CDR3: CASNRPEGDTEAFF; DNA: TGCGCCAGCAACCGGCCCGAGGGGGACACTGAAGCTTTCTTT
V: TRBV5-4; J: TRBJ2-5; size: -; length: 15; D: TRBD2; CDR3: CASRRTSGREETQYF; DNA: TGTGCCAGCAGGAGGACTAGCGGGAGGGAAGAGACCCAGTACTTC
V: TRBV29-1; J: TRBJ2-1; size: -; length: 11; D: -; CDR3: CSGRQGSEQFF; DNA: TGCAGCGGACGGCAGGGCTCGGAGCAGTTCTTC
V: TRBV30; J: TRBJ2-7; size: -; length: 21; D: -; CDR3: CACLVRGRGLAGTRRVYGQYF; DNA: TGTGCCTGTCTCGTCAGGGGGCGAGGCCTAGCGGGAACTCGCCGCGTTTACGGGCAGTACTTC
V: TRBV7-9; J: TRBJ2-3; size: -; length: 17; D: -; CDR3: CASSPGVAVLSTDTQYF; DNA: TGTGCCAGCAGCCCGGGGGTTGCGGTACTTAGCACAGATACGCAGTATTTT
V: TRBV6-6; J: TRBJ1-2; size: -; length: 14; D: -; CDR3: CASREASTNYGYTF; DNA: TGTGCCAGCAGGGAGGCCTCAACTAACTATGGCTACACCTTC
V: TRBV10-1; J: TRBJ2-2; size: -; length: 13; D: -; CDR3: CASRTGSPGELFF; DNA: TGCGCCAGCAGAACAGGGTCCCCCGGGGAGCTGTTTTTT
V: TRBV27; J: TRBJ1-2; size: once; length: 14; D: -; CDR3: CASRPDIRPYGYTF; DNA: TGTGCCAGCAGACCGGACATACGACCCTATGGCTACACCTTC
V: TRBV11-2; J: TRBJ2-7; size: -; length: 14; D: TRBD1; CDR3: CASSLDRGPYEQYF; DNA: TGTGCCAGCAGCCTGGACAGGGGACCCTACGAGCAGTACTTC